The text below deals with one T cell receptor (beta chain). Its matching antigen is unknown. Using immunoSEQ multiplex PCR, the repertoire was profiled, and TCRdb retains in-frame clones only, with some absent. The table for this sample gives roughly 6,400 clones. This sample was taken from a study of synovial regulatory T cells in juvenile arthritis. General study points: Inflammation-associated Treg cells in blood had less TCR diversity than the remaining blood Treg cells.

Per the germline V gene, CDR1 is SGHVS and CDR2 is FQNEAQ. The CDR3 covers 15 residues. Nucleotide data are not available. This chain joins TRBV7-8 and TRBJ1-3. The TCR originated in a donor younger than 30 with juvenile idiopathic arthritis. The sample was Treg cells from blood. The subset: remaining (HLA-DR-negative) circulating blood Treg cells. The CDR3 protein is CASSLAHYSGNTIYF.